This note documents a single TCR beta chain sequence. Its antigen is currently unknown. Treatment denoted: oral pan-JAK inhibitor, 5-10 mg twice daily. These data belong to a study of CD8+ T cells in alopecia areata. The overall study: Treated patients were given oral tofacitinib, which was dosed at 5 to 10 mg twice daily. Study outcomes and limitations: Uncertainty about whether baseline CD8+ expansion is linked to response remains, with one nonresponder.

Extracted from the samples, RNA was reverse transcribed into cDNA to serve as the sequencing template. The method was immunoSEQ multiplex PCR; TCRdb's version includes in-frame clones alone and lacks a portion of them. The table records roughly 200,000 clones, roughly 44% of them present only once. The CDR3 is made up of 15 amino acids. In germline, CDR1 is MNHEY, CDR2 SVGAGI. The junction had 6 bases not matched to a gene; V was cut back by 6 bases and J by 5 bases. V usage is TRBV6-5 and J usage is TRBJ2-1; 11 positions match TRBD2. The TCR sequence derives from a human donor with alopecia areata. The specimen comprised CD4+ T cells sorted from blood, sampled around week 37, from a patient treated with tofacitinib. This CDR3 is CASSKLAGVNNEQFF. In DNA form, the CDR3 reads TGTGCCAGCAGCAAACTAGCGGGAGTTAACAATGAGCAGTTCTTC.